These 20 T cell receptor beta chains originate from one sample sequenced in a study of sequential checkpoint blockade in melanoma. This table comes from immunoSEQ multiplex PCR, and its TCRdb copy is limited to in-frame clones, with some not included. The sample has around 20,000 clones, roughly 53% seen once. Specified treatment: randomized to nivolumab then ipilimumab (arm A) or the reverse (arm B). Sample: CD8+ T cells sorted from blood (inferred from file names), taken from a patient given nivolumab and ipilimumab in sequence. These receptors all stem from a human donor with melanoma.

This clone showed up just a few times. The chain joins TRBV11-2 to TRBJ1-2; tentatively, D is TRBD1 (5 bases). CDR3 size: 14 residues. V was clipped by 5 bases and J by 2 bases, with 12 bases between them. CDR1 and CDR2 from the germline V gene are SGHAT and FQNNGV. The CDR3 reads CASSPAGQNYGYTF. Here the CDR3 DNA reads TGTGCCAGCAGCCCAGCTGGACAAAACTATGGCTACACCTTC.

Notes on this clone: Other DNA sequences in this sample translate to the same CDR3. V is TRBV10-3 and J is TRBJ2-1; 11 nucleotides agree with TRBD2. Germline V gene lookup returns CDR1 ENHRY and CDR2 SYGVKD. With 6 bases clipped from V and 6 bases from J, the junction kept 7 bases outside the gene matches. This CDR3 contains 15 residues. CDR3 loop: CAIRDLAGGPNEQFF. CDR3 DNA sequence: TGTGCCATCAGGGACTTAGCGGGAGGGCCCAATGAGCAGTTCTTC.

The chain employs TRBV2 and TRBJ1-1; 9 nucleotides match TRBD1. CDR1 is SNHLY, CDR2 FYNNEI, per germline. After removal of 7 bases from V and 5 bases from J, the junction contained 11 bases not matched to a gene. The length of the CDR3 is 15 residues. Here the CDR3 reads CASKILGQGRTEAFF. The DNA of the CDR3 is TGTGCCAGCAAAATACTTGGACAGGGGAGAACTGAAGCTTTCTTT.

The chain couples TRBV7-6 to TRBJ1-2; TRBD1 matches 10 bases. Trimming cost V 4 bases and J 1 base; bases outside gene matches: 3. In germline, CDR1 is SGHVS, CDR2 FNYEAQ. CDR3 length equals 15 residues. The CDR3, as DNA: TGTGCCAGCAGCTCGGGACAGGGGCTTAACTATGGCTACACCTTC. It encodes CASSSGQGLNYGYTF.

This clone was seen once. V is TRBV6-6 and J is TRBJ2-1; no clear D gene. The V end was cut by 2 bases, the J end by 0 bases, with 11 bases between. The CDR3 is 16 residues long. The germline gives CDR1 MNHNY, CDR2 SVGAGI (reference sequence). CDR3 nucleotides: TGTGCCAGCAGTTACGGCCTGAAAAACTCCTACAATGAGCAGTTCTTC. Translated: CASSYGLKNSYNEQFF.

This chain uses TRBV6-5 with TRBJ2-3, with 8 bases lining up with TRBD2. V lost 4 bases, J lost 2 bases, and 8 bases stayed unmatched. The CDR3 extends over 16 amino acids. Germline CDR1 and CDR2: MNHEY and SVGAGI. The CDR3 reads CASSSRTLAVTDTQYF. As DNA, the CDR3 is TGTGCCAGCAGTTCCAGAACACTAGCGGTCACAGATACGCAGTATTTT.

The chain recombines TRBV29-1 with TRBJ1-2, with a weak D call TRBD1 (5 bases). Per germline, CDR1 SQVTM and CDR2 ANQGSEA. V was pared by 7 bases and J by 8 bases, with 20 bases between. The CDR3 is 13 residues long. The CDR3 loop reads CSGDSRGLNGYTF. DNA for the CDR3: TGCAGCGGGGACTCTCGGGGATTAAACGGCTACACCTTC.

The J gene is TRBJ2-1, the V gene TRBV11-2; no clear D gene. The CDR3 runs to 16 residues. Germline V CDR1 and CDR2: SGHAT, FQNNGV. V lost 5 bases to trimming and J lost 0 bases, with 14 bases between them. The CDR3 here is CASSLGWASSYNEQFF. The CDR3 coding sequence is TGTGCCAGCAGCCTTGGGTGGGCGAGCTCCTACAATGAGCAGTTCTTC.

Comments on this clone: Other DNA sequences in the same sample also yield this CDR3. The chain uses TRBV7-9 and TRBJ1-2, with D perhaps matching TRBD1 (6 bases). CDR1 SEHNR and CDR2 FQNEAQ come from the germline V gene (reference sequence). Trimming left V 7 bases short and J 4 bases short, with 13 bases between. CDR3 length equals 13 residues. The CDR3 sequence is CASTLGQFYGYTF. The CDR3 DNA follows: TGTGCCAGCACCCTCGGACAGTTCTATGGCTACACCTTC.

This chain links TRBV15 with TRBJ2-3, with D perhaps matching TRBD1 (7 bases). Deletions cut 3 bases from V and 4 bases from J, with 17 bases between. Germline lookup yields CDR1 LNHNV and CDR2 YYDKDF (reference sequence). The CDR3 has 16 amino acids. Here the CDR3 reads CATSSSRQGGADTQYF. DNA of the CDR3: TGTGCCACCAGCAGCTCCAGGCAGGGGGGAGCAGATACGCAGTATTTT.

CDR3 residues: CASSVEGALNTGELFF. For the CDR3, the DNA is TGTGCCAGCAGCGTAGAGGGAGCCCTGAACACCGGGGAGCTGTTTTTT. This chain links TRBV9 with TRBJ2-2, with D possibly TRBD2 on 5 matching bases. The CDR3 spans 16 residues. Germline V gives CDR1 SGDLS, CDR2 YYNGEE. The V and J ends lost 0 bases and 1 base respectively, with 10 bases between them.

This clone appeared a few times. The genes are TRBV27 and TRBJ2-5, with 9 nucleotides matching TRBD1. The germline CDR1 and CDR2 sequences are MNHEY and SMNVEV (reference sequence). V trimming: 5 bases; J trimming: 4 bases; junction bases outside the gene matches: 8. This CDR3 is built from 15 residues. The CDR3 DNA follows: TGTGCCAGCAGTCTCACGACAGGGGGTACAGAGACCCAGTACTTC. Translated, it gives CASSLTTGGTETQYF.

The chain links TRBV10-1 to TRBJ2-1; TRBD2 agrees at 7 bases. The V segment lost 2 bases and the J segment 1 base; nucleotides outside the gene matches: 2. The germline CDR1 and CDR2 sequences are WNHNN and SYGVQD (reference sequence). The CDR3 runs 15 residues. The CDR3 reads CASSERAGSYNEQFF. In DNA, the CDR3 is TGCGCCAGCAGTGAGAGAGCGGGGTCCTACAATGAGCAGTTCTTC.

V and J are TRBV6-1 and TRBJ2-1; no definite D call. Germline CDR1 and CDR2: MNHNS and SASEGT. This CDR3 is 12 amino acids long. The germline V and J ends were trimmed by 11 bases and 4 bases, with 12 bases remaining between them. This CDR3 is CAGVSAYNEQFF. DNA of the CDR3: TGTGCCGGAGTTTCGGCATACAATGAGCAGTTCTTC.

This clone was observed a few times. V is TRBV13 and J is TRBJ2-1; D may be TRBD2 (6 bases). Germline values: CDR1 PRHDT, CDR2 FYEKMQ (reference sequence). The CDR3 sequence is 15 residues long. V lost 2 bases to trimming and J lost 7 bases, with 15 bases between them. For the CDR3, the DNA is TGTGCCAGCAGCTTACGGCGGGAAGCCGGGAATGAGCAGTTCTTC. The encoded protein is CASSLRREAGNEQFF. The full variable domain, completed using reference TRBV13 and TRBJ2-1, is AAGVIQSPRHLIKEKRETATLKCYPIPRHDTVYWYQQGPGQDPQFLISFYEKMQSDKGSIPDRFSAQQFSDYHSELNMSSLELGDSALYFCASSLRREAGNEQFFGPGTRLTVL.

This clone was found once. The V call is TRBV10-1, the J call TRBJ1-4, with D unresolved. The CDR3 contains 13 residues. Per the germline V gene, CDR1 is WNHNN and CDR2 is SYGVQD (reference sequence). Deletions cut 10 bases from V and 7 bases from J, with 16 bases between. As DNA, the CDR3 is TGCGCCAAGACAAGGTCCGAAGTTGAAAAACTGTTTTTT. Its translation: CAKTRSEVEKLFF.

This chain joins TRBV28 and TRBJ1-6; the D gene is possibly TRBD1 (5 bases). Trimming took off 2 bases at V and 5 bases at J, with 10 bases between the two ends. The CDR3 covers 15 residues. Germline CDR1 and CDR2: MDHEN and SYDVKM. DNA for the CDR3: TGTGCCAGCAGTTTAGCCAGGGCCAATAATTCACCCCTCCACTTT. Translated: CASSLARANNSPLHF.

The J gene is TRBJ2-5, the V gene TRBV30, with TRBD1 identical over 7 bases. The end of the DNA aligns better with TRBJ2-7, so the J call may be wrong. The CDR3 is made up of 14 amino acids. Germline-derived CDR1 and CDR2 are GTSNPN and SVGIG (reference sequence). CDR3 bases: TGTGCCTGGAAAATGGGCCAGGGGGATTACGAGCAGTACTTC. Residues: CAWKMGQGDYEQYF.

DNA of the CDR3: TGTGCCAGCAGCGTCCGAACAGCGGCTACCGGGGAGCTGTTTTTT. This codes for CASSVRTAATGELFF. The rearrangement links TRBV9 to TRBJ2-2; D perhaps matches TRBD2 (5 bases). CDR1 is SGDLS, CDR2 YYNGEE, per germline. V lost 2 bases, J lost 5 bases, and 13 bases lay in between. This CDR3 has 15 residues.

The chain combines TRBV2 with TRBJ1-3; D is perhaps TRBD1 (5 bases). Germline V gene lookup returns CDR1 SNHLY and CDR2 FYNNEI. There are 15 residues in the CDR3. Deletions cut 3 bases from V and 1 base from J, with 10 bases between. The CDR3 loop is CASSEEGFSGNTIYF. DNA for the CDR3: TGTGCCAGCAGTGAGGAGGGGTTTTCTGGAAACACCATATATTTT.